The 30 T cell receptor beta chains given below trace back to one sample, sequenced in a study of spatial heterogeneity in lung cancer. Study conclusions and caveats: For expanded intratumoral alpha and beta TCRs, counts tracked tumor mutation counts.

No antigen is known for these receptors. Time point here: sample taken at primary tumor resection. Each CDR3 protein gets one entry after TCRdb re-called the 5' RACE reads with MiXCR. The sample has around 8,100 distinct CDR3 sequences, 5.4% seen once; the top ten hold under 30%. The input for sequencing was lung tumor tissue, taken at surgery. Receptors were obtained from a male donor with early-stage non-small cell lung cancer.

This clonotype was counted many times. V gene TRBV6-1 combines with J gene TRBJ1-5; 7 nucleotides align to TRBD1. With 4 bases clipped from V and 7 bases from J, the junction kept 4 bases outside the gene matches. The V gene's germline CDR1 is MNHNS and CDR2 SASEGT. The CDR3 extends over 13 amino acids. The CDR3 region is CASSGDRAQPQHF. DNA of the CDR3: TGTGCCAGCAGTGGTGACAGGGCCCAGCCCCAGCATTTT.

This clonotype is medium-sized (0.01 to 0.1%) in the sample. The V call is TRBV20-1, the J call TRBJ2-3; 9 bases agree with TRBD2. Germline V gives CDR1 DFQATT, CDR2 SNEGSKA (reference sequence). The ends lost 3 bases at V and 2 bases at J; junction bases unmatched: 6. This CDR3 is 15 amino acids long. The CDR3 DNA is TGCAGTGCTAGTTCACTAGCGGGCGCCACAGATACGCAGTATTTT. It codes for CSASSLAGATDTQYF.

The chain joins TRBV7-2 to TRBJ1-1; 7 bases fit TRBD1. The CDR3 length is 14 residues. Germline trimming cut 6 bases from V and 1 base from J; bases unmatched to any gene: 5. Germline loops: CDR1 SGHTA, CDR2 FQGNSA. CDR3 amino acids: CASSPGTENTEAFF. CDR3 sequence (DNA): TGTGCCAGCAGTCCCGGGACAGAGAACACTGAAGCTTTCTTT. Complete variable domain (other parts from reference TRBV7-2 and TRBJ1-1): GAGVSQSPSNKVTEKGKDVELRCDPISGHTALYWYRQSLGQGLEFLIYFQGNSAPDKSGLPSDRFSAERTGGSVSTLTIQRTQQEDSAVYLCASSPGTENTEAFFGQGTRLTVV.

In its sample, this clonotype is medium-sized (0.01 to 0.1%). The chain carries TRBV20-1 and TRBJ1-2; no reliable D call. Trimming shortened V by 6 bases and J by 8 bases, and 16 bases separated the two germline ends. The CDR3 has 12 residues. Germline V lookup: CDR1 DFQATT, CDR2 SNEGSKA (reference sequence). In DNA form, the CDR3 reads TGCAGTGCCAGCGAGGAAGAAGCCGGCTACACCTTC. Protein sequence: CSASEEEAGYTF.

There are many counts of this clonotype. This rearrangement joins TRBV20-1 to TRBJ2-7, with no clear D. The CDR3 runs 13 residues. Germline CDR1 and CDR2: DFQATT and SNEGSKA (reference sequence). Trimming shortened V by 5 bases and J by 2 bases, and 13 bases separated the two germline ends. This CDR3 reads CSAPAPPTYEQYF. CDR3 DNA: TGCAGTGCTCCAGCCCCACCTACCTACGAGCAGTACTTC.

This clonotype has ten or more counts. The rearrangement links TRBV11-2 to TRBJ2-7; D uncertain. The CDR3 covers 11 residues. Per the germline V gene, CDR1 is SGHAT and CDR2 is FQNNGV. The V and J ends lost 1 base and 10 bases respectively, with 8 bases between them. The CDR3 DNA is TGTGCCAGCAGCTTAGGACCGCGTCAGTACTTC. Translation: CASSLGPRQYF.

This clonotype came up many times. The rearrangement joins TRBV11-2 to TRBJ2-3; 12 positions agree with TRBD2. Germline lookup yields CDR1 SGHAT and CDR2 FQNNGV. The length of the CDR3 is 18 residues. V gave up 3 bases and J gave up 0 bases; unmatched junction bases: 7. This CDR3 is CASSFLAGGHQSTDTQYF. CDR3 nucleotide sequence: TGTGCCAGCAGCTTTCTAGCGGGGGGGCATCAAAGCACAGATACGCAGTATTTT.

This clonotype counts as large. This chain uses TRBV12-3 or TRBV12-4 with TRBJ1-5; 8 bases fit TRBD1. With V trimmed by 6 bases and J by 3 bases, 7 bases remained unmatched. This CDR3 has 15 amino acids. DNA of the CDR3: TGTGCCAGCAGGTTGACAGGGGATGTCAATCAGCCCCAGCATTTT. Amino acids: CASRLTGDVNQPQHF.

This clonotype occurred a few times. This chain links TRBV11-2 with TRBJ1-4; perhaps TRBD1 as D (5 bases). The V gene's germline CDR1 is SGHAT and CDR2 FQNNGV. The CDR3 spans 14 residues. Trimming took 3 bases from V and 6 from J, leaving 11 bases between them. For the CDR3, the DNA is TGTGCCAGCAGCTTTTCGGGCAGGGATGAAAAACTGTTTTTT. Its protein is CASSFSGRDEKLFF.

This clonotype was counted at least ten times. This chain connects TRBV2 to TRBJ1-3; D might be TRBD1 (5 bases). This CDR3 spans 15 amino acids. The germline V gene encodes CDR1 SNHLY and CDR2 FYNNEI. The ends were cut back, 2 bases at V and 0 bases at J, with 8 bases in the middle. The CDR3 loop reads CASSESGLSGNTIYF. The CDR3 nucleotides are TGTGCCAGCAGTGAATCGGGGCTCTCTGGAAACACCATATATTTT.

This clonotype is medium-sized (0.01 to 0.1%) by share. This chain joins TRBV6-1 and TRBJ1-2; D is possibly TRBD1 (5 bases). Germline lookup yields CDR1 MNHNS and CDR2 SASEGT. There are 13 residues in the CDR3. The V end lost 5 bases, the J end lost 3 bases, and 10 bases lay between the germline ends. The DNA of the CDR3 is TGTGCCAGCAGTATAGACAGCTACTATGGCTACACCTTC. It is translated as CASSIDSYYGYTF.

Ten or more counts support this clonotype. The chain's CDR3 is CASSQSLGGNSPLHF. The CDR3, as DNA: TGTGCCAGCAGCCAATCCCTAGGGGGGAACTCACCCCTCCACTTT. This rearrangement joins TRBV3-1 to TRBJ1-6; D is possibly TRBD1 (6 bases). The germline gives CDR1 LGHDT, CDR2 YNNKEL (reference sequence). The ends were cut back, 2 bases at V and 10 bases at J, with 15 bases in the middle. There are 15 residues in the CDR3.

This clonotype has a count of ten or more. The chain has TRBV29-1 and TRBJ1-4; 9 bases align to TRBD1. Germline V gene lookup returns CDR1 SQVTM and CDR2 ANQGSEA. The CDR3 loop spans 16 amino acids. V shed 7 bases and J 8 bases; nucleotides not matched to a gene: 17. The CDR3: CSASVPRDRVREKLFF. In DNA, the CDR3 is TGCAGCGCTTCTGTACCCCGGGACAGGGTGCGCGAAAAACTGTTTTTT.

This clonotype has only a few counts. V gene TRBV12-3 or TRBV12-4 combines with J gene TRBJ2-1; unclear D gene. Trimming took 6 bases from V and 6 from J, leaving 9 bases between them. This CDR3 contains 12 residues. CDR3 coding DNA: TGTGCCAGCAGGATCTCAGGCAATGAGCAGTTCTTC. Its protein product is CASRISGNEQFF.

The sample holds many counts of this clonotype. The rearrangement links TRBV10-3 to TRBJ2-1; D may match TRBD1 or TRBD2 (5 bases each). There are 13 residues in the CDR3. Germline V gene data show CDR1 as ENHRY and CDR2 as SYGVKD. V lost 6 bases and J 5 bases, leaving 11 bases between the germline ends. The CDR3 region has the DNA TGTGCCATCAGGACCGGGACGGACAATGAGCAGTTCTTC. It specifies CAIRTGTDNEQFF.

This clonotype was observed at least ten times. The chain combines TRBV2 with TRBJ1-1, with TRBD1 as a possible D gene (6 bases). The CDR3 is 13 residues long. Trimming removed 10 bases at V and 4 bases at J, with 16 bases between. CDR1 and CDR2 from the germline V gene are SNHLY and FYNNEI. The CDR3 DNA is TGTGCCACAACCCAGGGGCTGGTCACTGAAGCTTTCTTT. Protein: CATTQGLVTEAFF.

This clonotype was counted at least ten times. CDR3 in amino acids: CSVERRGGEDIQYF. CDR3 DNA sequence: TGCAGCGTTGAACGTCGGGGAGGGGAAGACATTCAGTACTTC. The chain has TRBV29-1 and TRBJ2-4; 7 nucleotides agree with TRBD2. In germline, CDR1 is SQVTM, CDR2 ANQGSEA. CDR3 length: 14 residues. The junction had 9 bases not matched to a gene; V was cut back by 2 bases and J by 8 bases.

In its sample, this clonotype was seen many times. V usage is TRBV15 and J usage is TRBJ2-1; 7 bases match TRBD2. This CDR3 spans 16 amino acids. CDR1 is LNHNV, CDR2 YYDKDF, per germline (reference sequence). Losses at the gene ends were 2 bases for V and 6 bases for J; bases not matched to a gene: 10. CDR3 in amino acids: CATSRTGTTKFNEQFF. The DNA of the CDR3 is TGTGCCACCAGCAGAACCGGGACTACAAAATTCAATGAGCAGTTCTTC.

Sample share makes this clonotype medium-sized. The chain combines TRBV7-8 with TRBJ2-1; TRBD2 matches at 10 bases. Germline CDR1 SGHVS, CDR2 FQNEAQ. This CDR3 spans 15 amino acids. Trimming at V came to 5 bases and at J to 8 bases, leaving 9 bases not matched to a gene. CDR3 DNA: TGTGCCAGCAGCCCTTCTAGCGGGAGTCGAGATGAGCAGTTCTTC. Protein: CASSPSSGSRDEQFF.

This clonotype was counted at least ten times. The CDR3 sequence: CASSPRTGSRFTEAFF. CDR3 DNA sequence: TGTGCCAGCAGCCCCCGGACAGGATCGAGGTTCACTGAAGCTTTCTTT. V is TRBV7-8 and J is TRBJ1-1; 7 positions match TRBD1. This CDR3 is 16 amino acids long. Per germline, CDR1 SGHVS and CDR2 FQNEAQ. V shed 5 bases and J 4 bases; nucleotides not matched to a gene: 13.

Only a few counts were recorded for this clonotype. The CDR3 DNA reads TGCAGTGCTAGGGTAGCGGGGGCGCCTACGACCCAGTACTTC. Protein sequence: CSARVAGAPTTQYF. The chain joins TRBV20-1 to TRBJ2-5; 9 bases are a match to TRBD2. Trimming took 3 bases from V and 7 from J; bases not matched to a gene: 9. CDR1 is DFQATT, CDR2 SNEGSKA, per germline (reference sequence). The CDR3 sequence is 14 residues long.

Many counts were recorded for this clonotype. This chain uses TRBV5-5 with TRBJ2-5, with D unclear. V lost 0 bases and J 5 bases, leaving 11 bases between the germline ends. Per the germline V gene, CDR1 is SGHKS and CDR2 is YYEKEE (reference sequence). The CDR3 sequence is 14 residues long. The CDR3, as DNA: TGTGCCAGCAGCTTGGTTCTGGTGACGGAGACCCAGTACTTC. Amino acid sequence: CASSLVLVTETQYF.

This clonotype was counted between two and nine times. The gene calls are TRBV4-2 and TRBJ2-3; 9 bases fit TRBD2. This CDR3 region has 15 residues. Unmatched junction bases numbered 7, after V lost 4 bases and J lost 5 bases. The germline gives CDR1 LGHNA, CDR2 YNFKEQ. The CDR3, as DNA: TGTGCCAGCAGCCGTAGCGGGAGCGATGGAGATACGCAGTATTTT. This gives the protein CASSRSGSDGDTQYF.

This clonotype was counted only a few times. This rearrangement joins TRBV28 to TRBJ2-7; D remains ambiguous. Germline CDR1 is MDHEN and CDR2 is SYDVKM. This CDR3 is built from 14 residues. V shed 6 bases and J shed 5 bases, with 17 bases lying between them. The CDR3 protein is CASRTPGQGHEQYF. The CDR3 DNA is TGTGCCAGCAGGACACCGGGCCAAGGCCACGAGCAGTACTTC.

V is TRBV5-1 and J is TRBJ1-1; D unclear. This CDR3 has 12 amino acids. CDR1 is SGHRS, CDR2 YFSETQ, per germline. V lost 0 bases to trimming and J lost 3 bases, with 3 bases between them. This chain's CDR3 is CASSLGDTEAFF. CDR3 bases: TGCGCCAGCAGCTTGGGAGACACTGAAGCTTTCTTT.

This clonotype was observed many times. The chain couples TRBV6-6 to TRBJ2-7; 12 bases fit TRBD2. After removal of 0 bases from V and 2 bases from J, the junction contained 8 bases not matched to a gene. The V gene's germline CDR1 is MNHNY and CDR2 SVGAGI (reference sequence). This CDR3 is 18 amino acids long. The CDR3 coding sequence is TGTGCCAGCAGTTACTCGGGACTAGCGGGTGAAGTAGCCTACGAGCAGTACTTC. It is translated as CASSYSGLAGEVAYEQYF.

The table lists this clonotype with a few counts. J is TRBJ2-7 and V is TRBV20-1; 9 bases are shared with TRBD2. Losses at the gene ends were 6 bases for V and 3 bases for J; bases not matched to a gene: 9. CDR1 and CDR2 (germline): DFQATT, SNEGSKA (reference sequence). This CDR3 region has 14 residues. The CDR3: CSAGGTSRIYEQYF. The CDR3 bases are TGCAGTGCAGGAGGGACTAGCAGAATCTACGAGCAGTACTTC.

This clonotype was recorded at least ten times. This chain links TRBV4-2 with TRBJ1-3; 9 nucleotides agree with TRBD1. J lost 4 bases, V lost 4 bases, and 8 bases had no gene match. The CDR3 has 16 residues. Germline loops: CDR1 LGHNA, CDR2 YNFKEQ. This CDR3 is CASSRSGQGPGNTIYF. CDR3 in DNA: TGTGCCAGCAGCCGTTCGGGACAGGGTCCAGGAAACACCATATATTTT.

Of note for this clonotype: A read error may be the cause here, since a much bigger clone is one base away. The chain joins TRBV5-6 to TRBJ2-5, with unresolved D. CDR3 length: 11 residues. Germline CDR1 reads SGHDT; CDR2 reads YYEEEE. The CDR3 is CGSSSSGTQYF. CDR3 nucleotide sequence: TGTGGCAGCAGCTCCTCCGGAACCCAGTACTTC.

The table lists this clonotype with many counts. The DNA for the CDR3 is TGTGCCAGCAGCTTTGGGCGGGAGGATACGCAGTATTTT. This codes for CASSFGREDTQYF. This chain joins TRBV7-2 and TRBJ2-3, with 7 bases aligning to TRBD2. Germline CDR1 is SGHTA and CDR2 is FQGNSA. The ends lost 3 bases at V and 6 bases at J; junction bases unmatched: 3. The CDR3 is made up of 13 amino acids. The full variable domain, completed using reference TRBV7-2 and TRBJ2-3, is GAGVSQSPSNKVTEKGKDVELRCDPISGHTALYWYRQSLGQGLEFLIYFQGNSAPDKSGLPSDRFSAERTGGSVSTLTIQRTQQEDSAVYLCASSFGREDTQYFGPGTRLTVL.